This record concerns one T cell receptor (beta chain) sequence. This entry belongs to a study of T cell changes during pregnancy in multiple sclerosis. Trimming left V 4 bases short and J 7 bases short, with 12 bases between. CDR3 length: 14 residues. Germline CDR1 is SGHRS and CDR2 is YFSETQ. Libraries were prepared by immunoSEQ multiplex PCR; TCRdb keeps only in-frame clonotypes and omits some of them. Found here are approximately 94,000 clones, about 90% of them singletons; the top ten hold less than 2.5%. This sample comprised peripheral blood, obtained after pregnancy. This clonotype was sampled from a female donor with multiple sclerosis, enrolled in a pregnancy study. The V and J genes are TRBV5-1 and TRBJ1-6; no firm D call. This CDR3 is CASSLPSGNSPLHF. The CDR3 DNA reads TGCGCCAGCAGCCTCCCCTCGGGGAATTCACCCCTCCACTTT.